Shown below are 26 T cell receptor beta chains from a single sample sequenced in a study of CD8 T cells in Susac syndrome. RNA, at about 0.45 to 1 ug, was reverse transcribed with random hexamers. TCRdb fed the immunoSEQ multiplex PCR reads into MiXCR, producing one record per CDR3 protein. In the table there are over 100,000 distinct CDR3 sequences, about 93% of which are singletons. Sequencing input: CD8+ T cells from PBMCs. These receptors were taken from a human donor with Susac syndrome.

The V gene is TRBV7-3, the J gene TRBJ2-7; D possibly corresponds to TRBD2 (6 bases). CDR3 length equals 13 residues. Germline-derived CDR1 and CDR2 are SGHTA and FQGTGA. Deletions cut 2 bases from V and 5 bases from J, with 10 bases between. In DNA form, the CDR3 reads TGTGCCAGCAGCTTAGTCGGGGGTAACGAGCAGTACTTC. It codes for CASSLVGGNEQYF.

This chain links TRBV7-2 with TRBJ1-1; 10 bases are shared with TRBD1. In germline, CDR1 is SGHTA, CDR2 FQGNSA. The J segment lost 4 bases and the V segment lost 4 bases, leaving 3 bases of the junction unmatched. The CDR3 contains 14 residues. CDR3 nucleotides: TGTGCCAGCAGCTACGACAGGGGGCCCACTGAAGCTTTCTTT. Amino acid sequence: CASSYDRGPTEAFF.

The genes are TRBV5-1 and TRBJ1-2, with D maybe TRBD1 (5 bases). The CDR3 has 13 amino acids. From germline, CDR1 is SGHRS and CDR2 YFSETQ. V was cut by 5 bases and J by 3 bases, with 11 bases left in between. CDR3 loop: CASSPRGDYGYTF. The CDR3 nucleotides read TGCGCCAGCAGTCCCCGAGGGGACTATGGCTACACCTTC.

The chain joins TRBV20-1 to TRBJ2-3; D remains ambiguous. The CDR3 consists of 13 residues. V lost 0 bases and J 3 bases, leaving 7 bases between the germline ends. CDR1 is DFQATT, CDR2 SNEGSKA, per germline (reference sequence). CDR3 sequence: CSARDWGTDTQYF. DNA for the CDR3: TGCAGTGCTAGAGACTGGGGTACAGATACGCAGTATTTT.

This rearrangement joins TRBV4-2 to TRBJ1-5, with TRBD1 as a possible D gene (5 bases). With 0 bases removed from V and 6 bases from J, the gap between germline ends came to 9 bases. The CDR3 has 14 residues. Germline V CDR1 and CDR2: LGHNA, YNFKEQ. The CDR3 nucleotides read TGTGCCAGCAGCCAAGATTTTGGGGGTCAGCCCCAGCATTTT. Its translation: CASSQDFGGQPQHF.

The CDR3 here is CASSQGTEGDEQYF. CDR3 sequence (DNA): TGTGCCAGCAGCCAAGGGACTGAGGGTGACGAGCAGTACTTC. V is TRBV16 and J is TRBJ2-7; tentative D call: TRBD2 (6 bases). Between the trimmed V and J ends, which lost 2 bases and 5 bases, there was a span of 13 bases. In germline, CDR1 is KGHSY, CDR2 FQNENV. The CDR3 is made up of 14 amino acids. Variable domain in full (rest from reference TRBV16 and TRBJ2-7): GEEVAQTPKHLVRGEGQKAKLYCAPIKGHSYVFWYQQVLKNEFKFLISFQNENVFDETGMPKERFSAKCLPNSPCSLEIQATKLEDSAVYFCASSQGTEGDEQYFGPGTRLTVT.

J is TRBJ2-5 and V is TRBV9; possibly TRBD1 for D (6 bases). CDR3 length: 15 amino acids. The V gene lost 3 bases and the J gene lost 2 bases, with 14 bases spanning the gap. Germline values: CDR1 SGDLS, CDR2 YYNGEE. CDR3 residues: CASSGQTGEQETQYF. The CDR3 DNA is TGTGCCAGCAGCGGCCAGACAGGAGAACAAGAGACCCAGTACTTC.

The gene calls are TRBV20-1 and TRBJ2-7; D unclear. This CDR3 comprises 14 residues. V was pared by 0 bases and J by 2 bases, with 11 bases between. Per the germline V gene, CDR1 is DFQATT and CDR2 is SNEGSKA (reference sequence). This chain's CDR3 is CSARDLDGPYEQYF. CDR3 DNA: TGCAGTGCTAGAGATTTAGATGGGCCCTACGAGCAGTACTTC.

CDR3 in amino acids: CSARILDSYEQYF. CDR3 sequence (DNA): TGCAGTGCTCGCATCCTAGATTCCTACGAGCAGTACTTC. The chain recombines TRBV20-1 with TRBJ2-7; D gene unclear. This CDR3 contains 13 residues. The germline gives CDR1 DFQATT, CDR2 SNEGSKA (reference sequence). Between the trimmed V and J ends, which lost 5 bases and 1 base, there was a span of 12 bases.

The rearrangement uses TRBV12-3 or TRBV12-4 and TRBJ1-2; D not resolved. V was shortened by 5 bases and J by 7 bases, with 14 bases between the two germline ends. The CDR3 totals 13 residues. CDR3 sequence: CASSTGNLVGYTF. As DNA, the CDR3 is TGTGCCAGCAGTACTGGGAATCTGGTTGGCTACACCTTC.

This clonotype was picked up one time. The chain links TRBV4-1 to TRBJ2-3, with 7 bases lining up with TRBD1. V trimming: 1 base; J trimming: 1 base; junction bases outside the gene matches: 5. Germline loops: CDR1 MGHRA, CDR2 YSYEKL. CDR3 length: 16 residues. In DNA form, the CDR3 reads TGCGCCAGCAGCCAAGCCGCCGGGACAGGCACAGATACGCAGTATTTT. Protein sequence: CASSQAAGTGTDTQYF.

The chain joins TRBV7-9 to TRBJ2-3; D gene unclear. Deletions cut 3 bases from V and 5 bases from J, with 18 bases between. Germline lookup yields CDR1 SEHNR and CDR2 FQNEAQ (reference sequence). This CDR3 has 16 amino acids. The CDR3 loop is CASSFVGSLWGDTQYF. DNA of the CDR3: TGTGCCAGCAGCTTCGTCGGGTCGCTCTGGGGAGATACGCAGTATTTT.

The chain links TRBV2 to TRBJ2-5, with 7 bases that match TRBD1. V lost 2 bases to trimming and J lost 5 bases; unmatched junction nucleotides: 8. The CDR3 is made up of 15 amino acids. In germline, CDR1 is SNHLY, CDR2 FYNNEI. The CDR3 is CASSESRGSRETQYF. The CDR3 DNA is TGTGCCAGCAGTGAATCCAGGGGGTCTCGGGAGACCCAGTACTTC.

J is TRBJ1-1 and V is TRBV20-1; D gene unclear. The CDR3 totals 15 residues. V was trimmed by 0 bases and J by 1 base, leaving 12 bases between them. In germline, CDR1 is DFQATT, CDR2 SNEGSKA (reference sequence). The CDR3 spells CSAREEETQNTEAFF. The CDR3 region has the DNA TGCAGTGCTAGAGAGGAGGAGACACAGAACACTGAAGCTTTCTTT.

The rearrangement uses TRBV6-1 and TRBJ2-4, with a possible D match to TRBD1 (6 bases). The germline CDR1 and CDR2 sequences are MNHNS and SASEGT. Trimming left V 5 bases short and J 6 bases short, with 14 bases between. The CDR3 runs 14 residues. The CDR3 DNA sequence: TGTGCCAGCAGTCCTACAGGGCCGATAAACATTCAGTACTTC. Translation gives CASSPTGPINIQYF.

The chain employs TRBV3-1 and TRBJ2-7, with 9 bases lining up with TRBD1. The CDR3 is 13 residues long. Per germline, CDR1 LGHDT and CDR2 YNNKEL (reference sequence). Trimming cost V 10 bases and J 3 bases; bases outside gene matches: 7. CDR3 bases: TGTGCCACCTCCGACAGGGGGGTCTACGAGCAGTACTTC. Amino acid sequence: CATSDRGVYEQYF.

The V call is TRBV2, the J call TRBJ2-7, with D perhaps TRBD1 (5 bases). This CDR3 region has 13 residues. Between the trimmed V and J ends, which lost 9 bases and 2 bases, there was a span of 14 bases. Germline V gives CDR1 SNHLY, CDR2 FYNNEI. CDR3 in amino acids: CASVTRDTYEQYF. In DNA, the CDR3 is TGTGCCAGTGTGACCAGGGATACCTACGAGCAGTACTTC.

J is TRBJ2-3 and V is TRBV20-1; unclear D gene. The CDR3 runs 16 residues. Trimming removed 6 bases from V and 0 bases from J, with 19 bases in between. Germline loops: CDR1 DFQATT, CDR2 SNEGSKA (reference sequence). The CDR3 loop reads CSAQSLGQSSTDTQYF. In DNA form, the CDR3 reads TGCAGTGCCCAGAGTCTGGGTCAATCTAGCACAGATACGCAGTATTTT.

The chain joins TRBV29-1 to TRBJ2-3; 9 nucleotides line up with TRBD1. Germline-derived CDR1 and CDR2 are SQVTM and ANQGSEA. The CDR3 consists of 15 residues. The J segment lost 2 bases and the V segment lost 3 bases, leaving 6 bases of the junction unmatched. The CDR3 loop reads CSVDGTGFFTDTQYF. Here the CDR3 DNA reads TGCAGCGTTGATGGGACAGGGTTTTTCACAGATACGCAGTATTTT.

The CDR3 DNA reads as TGTGCCAGCAGCCCTCAAGGGGGACAGGGCTCAGGAAACACCATATATTTT. Protein product: CASSPQGGQGSGNTIYF. The chain couples TRBV9 to TRBJ1-3, with 9 bases matching TRBD1. V gave up 4 bases and J gave up 4 bases; unmatched junction bases: 12. CDR1 is SGDLS, CDR2 YYNGEE, per germline. The CDR3 has 17 residues.

V and J are TRBV30 and TRBJ2-7; possible D gene TRBD2, 6 bases. Trimming shortened V by 6 bases and J by 6 bases, and 21 bases separated the two germline ends. This CDR3 is built from 14 residues. Looked up from germline, CDR1 is GTSNPN and CDR2 is SVGIG (reference sequence). The DNA for the CDR3 is TGTGCCTGTTTCAAGGTCGGGGGAAAAGGCGAGCAGTACTTC. It codes for CACFKVGGKGEQYF.

This chain connects TRBV27 to TRBJ2-6, with 7 bases lining up with TRBD1. Unmatched junction bases numbered 8, after V lost 6 bases and J lost 3 bases. Germline V gene sequence: CDR1 MNHEY, CDR2 SMNVEV (reference sequence). The CDR3 contains 16 residues. The CDR3 here is CASRRTGGFGANVLTF. CDR3 in DNA: TGTGCCAGCAGGCGGACAGGAGGTTTTGGGGCCAACGTCCTGACTTTC.

The chain's CDR3 is CASNGAGEDTQYF. CDR3 nucleotides: TGTGCCAGCAACGGCGCGGGGGAAGATACGCAGTATTTT. V usage is TRBV2 and J usage is TRBJ2-3, with TRBD2 matching 7 bases. V lost 7 bases and J lost 5; bases outside the gene matches: 6. The CDR3 has 13 residues. The germline gives CDR1 SNHLY, CDR2 FYNNEI.

The chain recombines TRBV10-2 with TRBJ2-7, with TRBD1 as a possible D gene (5 bases). V lost 4 bases and J lost 4, with 11 bases in between. Germline CDR1 is WSHSY and CDR2 is SAAADI. The CDR3 runs 13 residues. The CDR3 nucleotides are TGCGCCAGCAGTGTCGGACATACTTACGAGCAGTACTTC. Amino acids: CASSVGHTYEQYF.

CDR3 sequence (DNA): TGCGCCAGCAGCCAAGGCCACGGGGGGGAGAGCACAGATACGCAGTATTTT. Protein product: CASSQGHGGESTDTQYF. This rearrangement joins TRBV4-1 to TRBJ2-3, with 8 bases fitting TRBD2. V gave up 1 base and J gave up 0 bases; unmatched junction bases: 6. The CDR3 has 17 amino acids. Germline lookup yields CDR1 MGHRA and CDR2 YSYEKL.

CDR3: CSARDLGRETQYF. Written as DNA, the CDR3 is TGCAGTGCTAGAGATTTAGGGCGGGAGACCCAGTACTTC. The genes are TRBV20-1 and TRBJ2-5; unclear D gene. Trimming cost V 0 bases and J 5 bases, with 10 bases left between them. CDR3 size: 13 residues. Germline V lookup: CDR1 DFQATT, CDR2 SNEGSKA (reference sequence).